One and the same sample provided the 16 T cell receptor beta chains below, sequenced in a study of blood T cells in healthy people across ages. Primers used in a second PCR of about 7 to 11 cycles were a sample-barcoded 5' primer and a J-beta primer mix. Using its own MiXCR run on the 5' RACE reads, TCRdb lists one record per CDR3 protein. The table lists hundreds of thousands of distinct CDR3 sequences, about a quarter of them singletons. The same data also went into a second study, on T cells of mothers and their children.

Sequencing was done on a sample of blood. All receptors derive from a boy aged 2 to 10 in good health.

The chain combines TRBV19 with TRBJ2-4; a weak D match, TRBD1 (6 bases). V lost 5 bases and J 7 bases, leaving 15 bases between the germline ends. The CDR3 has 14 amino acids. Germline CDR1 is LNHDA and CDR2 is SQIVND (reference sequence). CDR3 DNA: TGTGCCAGTAGTGCCAACAGGGACCCTAACATTCAGTACTTC. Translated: CASSANRDPNIQYF.

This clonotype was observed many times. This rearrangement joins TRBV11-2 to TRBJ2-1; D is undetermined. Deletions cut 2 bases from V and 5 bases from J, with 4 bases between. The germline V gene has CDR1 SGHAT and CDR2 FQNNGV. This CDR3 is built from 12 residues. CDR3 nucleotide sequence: TGTGCCAGCAGCTTACTAGACAATGAGCAGTTCTTC. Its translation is CASSLLDNEQFF.

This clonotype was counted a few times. CDR3 sequence: CASSARGGTNTEAFF. CDR3 coding DNA: TGTGCCAGCAGCGCCCGAGGGGGGACGAACACTGAAGCTTTCTTT. The chain is built from TRBV7-3 and TRBJ1-1, with a tentative D call TRBD1 (6 bases). V was shortened by 5 bases and J by 1 base, with 14 bases between the two germline ends. Germline CDR1 and CDR2: SGHTA and FQGTGA. This CDR3 is built from 15 residues.

This CDR3 reads CASSYSILAVETQYF. The CDR3 DNA reads as TGTGCCAGCAGTTACTCGATTCTAGCTGTGGAGACCCAGTACTTC. The chain has TRBV6-6 and TRBJ2-5; perhaps TRBD2 as D (5 bases). In germline, CDR1 is MNHNY, CDR2 SVGAGI (reference sequence). This CDR3 is 15 amino acids long. The V gene lost 0 bases and the J gene lost 5 bases, with 13 bases spanning the gap.

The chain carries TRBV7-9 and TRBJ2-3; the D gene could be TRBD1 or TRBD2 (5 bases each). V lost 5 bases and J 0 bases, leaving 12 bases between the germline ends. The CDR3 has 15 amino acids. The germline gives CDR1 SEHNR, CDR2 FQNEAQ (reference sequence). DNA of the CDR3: TGTGCCAGCAGCCCGGGGCTAACTAGCACAGATACGCAGTATTTT. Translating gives CASSPGLTSTDTQYF.

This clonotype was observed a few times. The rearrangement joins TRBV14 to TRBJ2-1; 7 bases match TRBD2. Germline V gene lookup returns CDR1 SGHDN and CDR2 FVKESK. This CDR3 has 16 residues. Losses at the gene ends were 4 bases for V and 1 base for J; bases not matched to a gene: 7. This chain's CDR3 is CASSRSPGLSYNEQFF. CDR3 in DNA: TGTGCCAGCAGCCGTTCGCCGGGACTATCCTACAATGAGCAGTTCTTC. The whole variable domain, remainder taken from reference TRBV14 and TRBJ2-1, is EAGVTQFPSHSVIEKGQTVTLRCDPISGHDNLYWYRRVMGKEIKFLLHFVKESKQDESGMPNNRFLAERTGGTYSTLKVQPAELEDSGVYFCASSRSPGLSYNEQFFGPGTRLTVL.

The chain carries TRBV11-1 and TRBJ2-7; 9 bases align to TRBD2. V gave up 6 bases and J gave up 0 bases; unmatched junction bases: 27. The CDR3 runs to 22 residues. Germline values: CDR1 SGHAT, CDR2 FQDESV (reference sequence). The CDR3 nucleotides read TGTGCCAGCAGGCCAAACTACAAACAACATAGCGGGAGAGAGGGAACCTCCTACGAGCAGTACTTC. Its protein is CASRPNYKQHSGREGTSYEQYF.

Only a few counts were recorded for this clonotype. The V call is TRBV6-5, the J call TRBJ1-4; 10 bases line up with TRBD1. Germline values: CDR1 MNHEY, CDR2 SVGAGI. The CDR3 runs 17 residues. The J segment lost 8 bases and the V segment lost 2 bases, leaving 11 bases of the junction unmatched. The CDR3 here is CASSYLSGDRGREKLFF. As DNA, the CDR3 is TGTGCCAGCAGTTACCTTTCCGGGGACAGGGGAAGGGAAAAACTGTTTTTT.

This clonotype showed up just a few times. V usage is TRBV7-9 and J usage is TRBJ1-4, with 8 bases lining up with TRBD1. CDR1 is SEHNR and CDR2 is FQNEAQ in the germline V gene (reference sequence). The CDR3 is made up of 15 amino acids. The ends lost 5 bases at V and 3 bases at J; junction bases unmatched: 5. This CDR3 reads CASSTRTGSNEKLFF. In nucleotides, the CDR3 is TGTGCCAGCAGCACGCGGACAGGGTCTAATGAAAAACTGTTTTTT.

The CDR3 region has the DNA TGTGCCAGCAGCCAGACCCCTAGGTACGAGCAGTACTTC. This gives the protein CASSQTPRYEQYF. The chain joins TRBV3-1 to TRBJ2-5; no definite D call. The end of the DNA aligns better with TRBJ2-7, so the J call may be wrong. The CDR3 is 13 amino acids. The germline V gene encodes CDR1 LGHDT and CDR2 YNNKEL (reference sequence).

CDR3 sequence (DNA): TGTGCCATCAGTGACCGGGACAGGGGTTGGGAGACCCAGTACTTC. Translation: CAISDRDRGWETQYF. The genes are TRBV10-3 and TRBJ2-5; 10 nucleotides match TRBD1. Germline lookup yields CDR1 ENHRY and CDR2 SYGVKD. Unmatched junction bases numbered 6, after V lost 3 bases and J lost 5 bases. The CDR3 sequence is 15 residues long.

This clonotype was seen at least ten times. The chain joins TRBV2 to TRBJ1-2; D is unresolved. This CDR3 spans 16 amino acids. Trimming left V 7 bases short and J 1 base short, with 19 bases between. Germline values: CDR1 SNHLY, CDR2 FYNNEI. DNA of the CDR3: TGTGCCAGCACCGGCGGAGGCCTAGCAAGTAACTATGGCTACACCTTC. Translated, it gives CASTGGGLASNYGYTF. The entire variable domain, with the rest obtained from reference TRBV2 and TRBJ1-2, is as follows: EPEVTQTPSHQVTQMGQEVILRCVPISNHLYFYWYRQILGQKVEFLVSFYNNEISEKSEIFDDQFSVERPDGSNFTLKIRSTKLEDSAMYFCASTGGGLASNYGYTFGSGTRLTVV.

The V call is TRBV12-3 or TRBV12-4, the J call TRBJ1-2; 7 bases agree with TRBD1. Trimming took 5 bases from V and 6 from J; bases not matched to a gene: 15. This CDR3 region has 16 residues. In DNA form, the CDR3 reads TGTGCCAGCAGTCCTTCTACGGGACAGAGGGGGGATGGCTACACCTTC. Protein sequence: CASSPSTGQRGDGYTF.

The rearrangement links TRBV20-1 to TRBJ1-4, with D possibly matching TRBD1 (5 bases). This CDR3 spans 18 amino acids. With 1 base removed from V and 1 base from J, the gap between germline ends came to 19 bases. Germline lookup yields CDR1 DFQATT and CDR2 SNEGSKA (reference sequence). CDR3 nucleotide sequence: TGCAGTGCTAGAGTCGGGCGGGGACCACCGGGAACTAATGAAAAACTGTTTTTT. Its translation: CSARVGRGPPGTNEKLFF.

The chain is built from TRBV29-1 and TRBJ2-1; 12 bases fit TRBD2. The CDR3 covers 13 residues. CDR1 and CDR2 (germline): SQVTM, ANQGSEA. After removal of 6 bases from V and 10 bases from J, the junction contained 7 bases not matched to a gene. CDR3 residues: CSVRLAGAEEQFF. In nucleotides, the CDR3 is TGCAGCGTCCGACTAGCGGGAGCCGAGGAGCAGTTCTTC.

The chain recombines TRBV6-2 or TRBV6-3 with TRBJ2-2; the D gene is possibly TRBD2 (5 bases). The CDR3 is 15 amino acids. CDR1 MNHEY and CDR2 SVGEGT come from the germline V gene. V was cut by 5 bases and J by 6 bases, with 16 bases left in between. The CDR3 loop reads CASSQSLALPGELFF. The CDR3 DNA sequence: TGTGCCAGCAGTCAGTCTCTAGCATTACCCGGGGAGCTGTTTTTT.